The entry that follows covers one T cell receptor (beta chain) sequence. The data derive from a study of blood T cell repertoires in COVID-19. On the study more broadly: Some COVID-19 samples were acute and others convalescent; all came from the United States, Italy and Spain. PBMCs, B-cell-depleted T cells, or T cells were the source of the cDNA or gDNA that made up the material.

CDR3 size: 15 residues. The ends lost 2 bases at V and 4 bases at J; junction bases unmatched: 3. The germline V gene encodes CDR1 MNHEY and CDR2 SVGEGT. Per the original methods: Nucleated cell counts were estimated from reference gene primer amplification. Measured with immunoSEQ multiplex PCR; TCRdb has only the in-frame clones, and not every one. That table is the source of V, J and clone size, and D and trimming were worked out from the DNA. The sample contains about 290,000 clones, roughly 89% of which appear only once. The rearrangement links TRBV6-2 or TRBV6-3 to TRBJ2-1; the match to TRBD2 covers 9 bases. The sequence derives from a woman aged 30 to 39 with active or convalescent COVID-19. Sequencing was performed on peripheral blood. The CDR3 DNA sequence: TGTGCCAGCAGTTACCCTAGCGGGAATTACAATGAGCAGTTCTTC. Residues: CASSYPSGNYNEQFF.